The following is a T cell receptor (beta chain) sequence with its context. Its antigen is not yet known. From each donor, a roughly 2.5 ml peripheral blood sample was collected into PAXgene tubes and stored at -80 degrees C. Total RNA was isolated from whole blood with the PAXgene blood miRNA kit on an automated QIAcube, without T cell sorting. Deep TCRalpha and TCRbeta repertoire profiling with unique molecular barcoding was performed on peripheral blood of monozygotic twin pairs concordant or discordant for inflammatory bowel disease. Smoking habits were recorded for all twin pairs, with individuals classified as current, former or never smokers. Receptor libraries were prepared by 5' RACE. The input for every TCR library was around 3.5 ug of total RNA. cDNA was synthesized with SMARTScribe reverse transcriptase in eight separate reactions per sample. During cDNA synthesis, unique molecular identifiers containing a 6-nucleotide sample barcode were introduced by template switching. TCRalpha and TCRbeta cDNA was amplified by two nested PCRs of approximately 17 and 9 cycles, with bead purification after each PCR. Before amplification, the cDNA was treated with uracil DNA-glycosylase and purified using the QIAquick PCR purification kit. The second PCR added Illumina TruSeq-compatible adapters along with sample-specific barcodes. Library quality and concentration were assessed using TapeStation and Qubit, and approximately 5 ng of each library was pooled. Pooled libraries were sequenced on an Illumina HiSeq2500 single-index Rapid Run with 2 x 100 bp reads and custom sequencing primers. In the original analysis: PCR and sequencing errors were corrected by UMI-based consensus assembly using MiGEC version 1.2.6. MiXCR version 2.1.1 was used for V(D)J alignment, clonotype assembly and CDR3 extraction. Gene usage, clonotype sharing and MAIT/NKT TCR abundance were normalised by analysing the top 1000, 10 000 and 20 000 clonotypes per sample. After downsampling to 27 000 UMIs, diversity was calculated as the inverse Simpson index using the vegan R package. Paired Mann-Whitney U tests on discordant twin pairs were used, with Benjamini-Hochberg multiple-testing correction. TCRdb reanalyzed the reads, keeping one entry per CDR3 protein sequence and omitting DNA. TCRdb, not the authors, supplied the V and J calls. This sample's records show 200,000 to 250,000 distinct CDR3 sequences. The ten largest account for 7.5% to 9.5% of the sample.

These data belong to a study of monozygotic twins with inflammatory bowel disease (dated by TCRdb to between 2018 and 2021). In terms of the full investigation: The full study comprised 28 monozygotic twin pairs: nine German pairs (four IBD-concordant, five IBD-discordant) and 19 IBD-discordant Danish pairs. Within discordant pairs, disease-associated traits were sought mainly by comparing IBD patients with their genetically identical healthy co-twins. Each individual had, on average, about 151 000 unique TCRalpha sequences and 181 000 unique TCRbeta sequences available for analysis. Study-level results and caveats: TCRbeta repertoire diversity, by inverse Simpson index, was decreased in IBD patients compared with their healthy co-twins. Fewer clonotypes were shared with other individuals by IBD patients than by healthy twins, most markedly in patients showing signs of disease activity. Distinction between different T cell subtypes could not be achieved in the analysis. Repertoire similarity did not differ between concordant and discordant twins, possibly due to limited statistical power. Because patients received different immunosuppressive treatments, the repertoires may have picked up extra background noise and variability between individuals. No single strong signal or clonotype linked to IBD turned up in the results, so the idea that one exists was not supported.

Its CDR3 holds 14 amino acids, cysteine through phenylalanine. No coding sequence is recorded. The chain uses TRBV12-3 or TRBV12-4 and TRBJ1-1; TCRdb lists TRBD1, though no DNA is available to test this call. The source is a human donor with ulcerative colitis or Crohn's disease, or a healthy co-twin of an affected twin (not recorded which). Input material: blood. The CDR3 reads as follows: CASRHSSGGTEAFF.